Listed below are T cell receptor beta chains from one sample, sequenced in a study of blood T cell repertoires in COVID-19. Method: immunoSEQ multiplex PCR; TCRdb's copy keeps in-frame clones and lacks some. In the table there are 60,000 to 75,000 clones, roughly nine tenths of which are singletons. Sample: peripheral blood. Source of these receptors: an elderly woman with acute or convalescent COVID-19. The CDR3 runs from the conserved cysteine through the conserved F or W. Fields, in order: CDR3 protein, CDR3 DNA, clone size, J gene, D gene, V gene. D genes are given only for firm matches. A row's size may be missing; if present it is once, few, many or a size class.

CASSLQYEAFF,TGTGCCAGCTCACTGCAGTACGAAGCTTTCTTT,few,TRBJ1-1,.,TRBV18
CASSSREIYNSPLHF,TGTGCCAGCAGCTCCAGGGAAATTTATAATTCACCCCTCCACTTT,.,TRBJ1-6,.,TRBV11-2
CASSVQGAYGYTF,TGTGCCAGTAGTGTACAGGGGGCGTATGGCTACACCTTC,.,TRBJ1-2,TRBD1,TRBV19
CASSLYVAGINEQFF,TGTGCCAGCAGTTTATATGTAGCGGGGATCAATGAGCAGTTCTTC,once,TRBJ2-1,TRBD2,TRBV27
CASSLDASPGYGYTF,TGCGCCAGCAGCTTGGACGCATCCCCGGGATATGGCTACACCTTC,.,TRBJ1-2,.,TRBV5-1
CASSSETYNSPLHF,TGCGCCAGCAGCTCAGAGACATATAATTCACCCCTCCACTTT,once,TRBJ1-6,.,TRBV5-1
CASSEERSIGTQYF,TGTGCCAGCTCCGAGGAGCGGTCAATTGGGACCCAGTACTTC,.,TRBJ2-5,.,TRBV18
CASRRGTSAGETQYF,TGTGCCAGCAGACGGGGGACTAGCGCCGGGGAGACCCAGTACTTC,.,TRBJ2-5,TRBD2,TRBV28
CASSSRQGRGNTEAFF,TGTGCCAGCAGTTCAAGACAGGGGAGGGGGAACACTGAAGCTTTCTTT,.,TRBJ1-1,TRBD1,TRBV27
CASSQPQVDGTYEQYF,TGCGCCAGCAGCCAGCCCCAGGTGGACGGGACCTACGAGCAGTACTTC,few,TRBJ2-7,.,TRBV4-1
CASSESGRGGTDTQYF,TGTGCCAGCAGTGAATCGGGCAGGGGCGGGACAGATACGCAGTATTTT,once,TRBJ2-3,.,TRBV6-1
CASSGTGLEQETQYF,TGTGCCAGCAGTGGCACAGGGTTGGAACAAGAGACCCAGTACTTC,.,TRBJ2-5,.,TRBV28
CASSYGTLNTGELFF,TGCGCCAGCAGCTACGGGACATTGAACACCGGGGAGCTGTTTTTT,.,TRBJ2-2,.,TRBV5-1
CASSYRAGALVNIQYF,TGTGCCAGCAGTTACAGGGCGGGAGCACTTGTTAACATTCAGTACTTC,once,TRBJ2-4,TRBD2,TRBV6-2/TRBV6-3
CASSLDRVESDSPLHF,TGTGCCAGTAGTTTGGACAGGGTGGAATCGGATTCACCCCTCCACTTT,few,TRBJ1-6,TRBD1,TRBV19
CASSQLRRGSYEQYF,TGTGCCAGCAGCCAATTAAGGCGGGGGTCCTACGAGCAGTACTTC,.,TRBJ2-7,TRBD2,TRBV16
CASSLGEGYTLWGYSYEQYF,TGTGCCAGCAGTCTAGGGGAGGGGTACACCCTCTGGGGGTACTCCTACGAGCAGTACTTC,.,TRBJ2-7,TRBD2,TRBV28
CASREGTNEQFF,TGTGCCAGCCGCGAGGGCACCAATGAGCAGTTCTTC,.,TRBJ2-1,.,TRBV2
CASSRLAGLTDTQYF,TGTGCCAGCAGCCGACTAGCGGGCCTCACAGATACGCAGTATTTT,.,TRBJ2-3,TRBD2,TRBV6-6
CASSLGGVPQETQYF,TGTGCCAGCAGCTTAGGGGGGGTACCACAAGAGACCCAGTACTTC,.,TRBJ2-5,.,TRBV7-7
CASSRTGFNYGYTF,TGCGCCAGCAGCCGGACAGGGTTCAACTATGGCTACACCTTC,once,TRBJ1-2,TRBD1,TRBV5-1
CASSPSTGTGELFF,TGTGCCAGCTCACCCTCGACAGGGACCGGGGAGCTGTTTTTT,.,TRBJ2-2,TRBD1,TRBV18
CASSLLLRVEGDETQYF,TGCGCCAGCAGTTTACTGCTCCGGGTCGAAGGGGATGAGACCCAGTACTTC,.,TRBJ2-5,.,TRBV5-1
CASSQEPSGRALEYEQYF,TGCGCCAGCAGCCAAGAACCTAGCGGGAGGGCCTTAGAATACGAGCAGTACTTC,.,TRBJ2-7,TRBD2,TRBV4-3
CASSLSTRDQPQHF,TGTGCCAGCAGCCTATCAACGAGGGATCAGCCCCAGCATTTT,few,TRBJ1-5,.,TRBV11-2
CASSLAAGINANTGELFF,TGTGCCAGCAGCTTAGCGGCGGGGATAAATGCGAACACCGGGGAGCTGTTTTTT,.,TRBJ2-2,.,TRBV7-2
CASSLVATSVTGELFF,TGTGCCAGCAGCTTAGTTGCGACTAGCGTCACCGGGGAGCTGTTTTTT,.,TRBJ2-2,TRBD2,TRBV7-2
CASSLVRGRQYF,TGTGCCAGCAGCTTGGTTAGGGGGAGGCAGTACTTC,.,TRBJ2-7,.,TRBV5-6
CASRGQTGQGSEAFF,TGTGCCAGCAGAGGACAGACGGGACAGGGGTCTGAAGCTTTCTTT,.,TRBJ1-1,TRBD1,TRBV2
CASSEAGQGWGYTF,TGTGCCAGCAGTGAAGCTGGACAGGGGTGGGGCTACACCTTC,once,TRBJ1-2,TRBD1,TRBV6-1
CAISDPGRDGYTF,TGTGCCATCAGTGACCCAGGGCGAGATGGCTACACCTTC,.,TRBJ1-2,.,TRBV10-3
CASSQASGSRYGYTF,TGTGCCAGCAGCCAAGCATCCGGGTCAAGGTATGGCTACACCTTC,.,TRBJ1-2,.,TRBV14
CASSPIQGTNEKLFF,TGTGCCAGCTCCCCGATCCAGGGCACTAATGAAAAACTGTTTTTT,.,TRBJ1-4,.,TRBV18
CASRPPLFRGLQETQYF,TGTGCCAGCAGGCCCCCGTTATTCAGGGGGCTTCAAGAGACCCAGTACTTC,.,TRBJ2-5,TRBD1,TRBV11-2
CASSLGQGNSPLHF,TGTGCCAGCAGCCTAGGACAGGGAAATTCACCCCTCCACTTT,.,TRBJ1-6,TRBD1,TRBV28
CASSLGLAGLQETQYF,TGTGCCAGCAGCTTGGGGCTAGCGGGGCTCCAAGAGACCCAGTACTTC,.,TRBJ2-5,TRBD2,TRBV5-6
CASKMDRLRGTEAFF,TGTGCCAGCAAGATGGACCGCCTGAGGGGGACTGAAGCTTTCTTT,.,TRBJ1-1,.,TRBV7-2
CSVETSGTRFQFF,TGCAGCGTTGAGACTAGCGGGACTCGTTTTCAGTTCTTC,.,TRBJ2-1,TRBD2,TRBV29-1
CASSHTQTANTEAFF,TGTGCCAGCTCACATACTCAGACAGCGAACACTGAAGCTTTCTTT,.,TRBJ1-1,.,TRBV18
CASSPGYEQYF,TGTGCCAGCAGCCCGGGCTACGAGCAGTACTTC,.,TRBJ2-7,.,TRBV3-1/TRBV3-2
CASAFTTGEAFF,TGTGCCAGCGCCTTTACCACAGGTGAAGCTTTCTTT,.,TRBJ1-1,.,TRBV28
CASTPGGSGNTIYF,TGTGCCAGCACCCCCGGGGGGTCTGGAAACACCATATATTTT,.,TRBJ1-3,.,TRBV28
CASSPDRPNYGYTF,TGTGCCAGCAGCCCTGACAGGCCCAACTATGGCTACACCTTC,.,TRBJ1-2,.,TRBV2
CASSLTGHSYEQYF,TGTGCCAGCAGCTTAACAGGGCACTCCTACGAGCAGTACTTC,.,TRBJ2-7,.,TRBV5-6
CASSEVRGNTGELFF,TGTGCCAGCAGTGAGGTTCGAGGGAACACCGGGGAGCTGTTTTTT,.,TRBJ2-2,.,TRBV2
CASSSPMRGQETQYF,TGTGCCAGCAGTTCCCCCATGCGGGGGCAAGAGACCCAGTACTTC,.,TRBJ2-5,TRBD2,TRBV28
CASSLTGNSPLHF,TGTGCCAGTAGCCTCACAGGTAATTCACCCCTCCACTTT,.,TRBJ1-6,.,TRBV19
CASSLASSGGAARFEQYF,TGTGCCAGCAGCTTAGCGTCCAGCGGGGGGGCCGCCCGGTTCGAGCAGTACTTC,.,TRBJ2-7,TRBD2,TRBV7-2